A selection of T cell receptor beta chains follows, all from one sample in a study of beta chain features in type 1 diabetes. Sequenced by immunoSEQ multiplex PCR; TCRdb stores in-frame clones only, minus some. The sample includes some 410,000 clones, roughly 10% of them seen just once. Input material: naive CD4+ T cells from blood. Receptors originate from a woman aged 18-29 years in good health. The CDR3 runs from the conserved cysteine through the conserved F or W. Each record gives: clone size, V gene, D gene, J gene, CDR3 protein, CDR3 DNA. D genes are given only for firm matches. Not every row has a clone size; where given, it reads once, few, many or a size class.

-	TRBV6-5	-	TRBJ1-2	CATQRDGNYGYTF	TGTGCCACTCAGAGGGACGGGAACTATGGCTACACCTTC
-	TRBV7-3	-	TRBJ2-7	CASSRDRPAYEQYF	TGTGCCAGCAGCCGCGACAGGCCCGCCTACGAGCAGTACTTC
-	TRBV7-2	-	TRBJ2-3	CASSLDPGGDTQYF	TGTGCCAGCAGCTTAGATCCGGGGGGCGATACGCAGTATTTT
-	TRBV7-2	-	TRBJ2-3	CASSLALVVSSTDTQYF	TGTGCCAGCAGCTTAGCGCTGGTAGTTTCTTCCACAGATACGCAGTATTTT
few	TRBV29-1	TRBD1	TRBJ2-3	CSVGTGVLPDTQYF	TGCAGCGTTGGGACAGGGGTCCTCCCAGATACGCAGTATTTT
-	TRBV6-5	TRBD1	TRBJ1-2	CASRRTGVNYGYTF	TGTGCCAGCAGAAGGACAGGGGTTAACTATGGCTACACCTTC
-	TRBV4-1	TRBD2	TRBJ2-5	CASSQGRTSGVQETQYF	TGCGCCAGCAGCCAAGGCAGGACTAGCGGGGTACAAGAGACCCAGTACTTC
-	TRBV5-1	-	TRBJ2-6	CASSLRLIDSGANVLTF	TGCGCCAGCAGCTTGAGACTAATCGACTCTGGGGCCAACGTCCTGACTTTC
-	TRBV11-2	TRBD1	TRBJ2-5	CASSLPTGTVGEETQYF	TGTGCCAGCAGCTTGCCGACCGGGACAGTTGGGGAAGAGACCCAGTACTTC
few	TRBV12-5	-	TRBJ2-1	CASGPQVRQDNEQFF	TGTGCTAGTGGTCCCCAGGTCCGACAGGACAATGAGCAGTTCTTC
few	TRBV30	TRBD2	TRBJ2-7	CAWASGGRSEQYF	TGTGCCTGGGCTAGCGGCGGTCGTTCAGAGCAGTACTTC
few	TRBV29-1	-	TRBJ2-3	CRAGQSDTQYF	TGTAGGGCGGGGCAATCAGATACGCAGTATTTT
few	TRBV19	-	TRBJ2-1	CASKIATSSYNEQFF	TGTGCCAGTAAAATTGCGACAAGCTCCTACAATGAGCAGTTCTTC
-	TRBV18	-	TRBJ2-3	CASSPAGSTDTQYF	TGTGCCAGCTCACCTGCGGGGAGCACAGATACGCAGTATTTT
-	TRBV29-1	-	TRBJ2-1	CSVAGRVANEQFF	TGCAGCGTTGCTGGCAGGGTTGCCAATGAGCAGTTCTTC
-	TRBV6-1	-	TRBJ1-6	CASSVGDRIPLHF	TGTGCCAGCAGTGTGGGGGATCGAATACCCCTCCACTTT
-	TRBV7-2	-	TRBJ1-2	CASSLGAGTNYGYTF	TGTGCCAGCAGCTTAGGGGCAGGGACTAACTATGGCTACACCTTC
-	TRBV9	TRBD1	TRBJ2-1	CASSAGQHNEQFF	TGTGCCAGCAGCGCGGGACAGCACAATGAGCAGTTCTTC
few	TRBV5-1	TRBD1	TRBJ2-1	CASSLWTGGNNEQFF	TGCGCCAGCAGCTTGTGGACAGGGGGGAACAATGAGCAGTTCTTC
-	TRBV19	-	TRBJ2-2	CASSIQGNTGELFF	TGTGCCAGTAGTATACAGGGCAACACCGGGGAGCTGTTTTTT
-	TRBV28	TRBD1	TRBJ2-6	CASRKTGAPTGANVLTF	TGTGCCAGCAGAAAAACAGGGGCGCCTACTGGGGCCAACGTCCTGACTTTC
-	TRBV9	TRBD1	TRBJ1-2	CASSEGQGNYGYTF	TGTGCCAGCAGCGAGGGACAGGGAAACTATGGCTACACCTTC
few	TRBV5-1	TRBD1	TRBJ2-1	CASSEQGAYNEQFF	TGCGCCAGCAGCGAACAGGGGGCATATAATGAGCAGTTCTTC
few	TRBV7-2	-	TRBJ2-5	CASSRTLQETQYF	TGTGCCAGCAGCCGGACCTTACAAGAGACCCAGTACTTC
-	TRBV27	-	TRBJ2-6	CASSPQGTGSGANVLTF	TGTGCCAGCAGCCCGCAGGGTACAGGGTCTGGGGCCAACGTCCTGACTTTC
many	TRBV18	-	TRBJ2-3	CASSPSSTDTQYF	TGTGCCAGCTCACCATCTAGCACAGATACGCAGTATTTT
-	TRBV7-2	-	TRBJ2-2	CASTLLLRNTGELFF	TGTGCCAGCACCCTCCTACTGAGGAACACCGGGGAGCTGTTTTTT
-	TRBV4-1	TRBD1	TRBJ2-1	CASSQDDRDSYNEQFF	TGCGCCAGCAGCCAAGACGACAGGGACTCCTACAATGAGCAGTTCTTC
-	TRBV4-2	-	TRBJ2-3	CASSQESSAGKDTQYF	TGTGCCAGCAGCCAAGAGAGTAGCGCGGGTAAAGATACGCAGTATTTT
-	TRBV7-3	-	TRBJ2-1	CASSLARSNEQFF	TGTGCCAGCAGCTTAGCTCGGAGCAATGAGCAGTTCTTC
few	TRBV7-2	TRBD1	TRBJ1-2	CASSPDRGRGYTF	TGTGCCAGCAGCCCCGACAGGGGTCGCGGCTACACCTTC
-	TRBV7-3	-	TRBJ1-6	CASSLQIDSPLHF	TGTGCCAGCAGCTTACAGATCGATTCACCCCTCCACTTT
-	TRBV2	-	TRBJ1-6	CASKRRTLNSPLHF	TGTGCCAGCAAAAGGCGCACTCTTAATTCACCCCTCCACTTT